This T cell receptor beta chain was sequenced for a study of shared clonotypes between healthy human individuals. Study context: Donors were a couple of women and a few men aged 18 to 49. There were three CD4 naive, three CD4 memory, two CD8 naive and one CD8 memory plates per donor. Study-wide points: Rarefaction analysis demonstrated incomplete sorted-subset sequencing notwithstanding large depth.

The DNA input per sorted-subset replicate PCR was about 180 ng, corresponding to roughly 31,000 T cell genomes. Some clones are missing from TCRdb's copy, which holds only in-frame ones; the method was immunoSEQ multiplex PCR. The sample records 2 million to 2.5 million clones, roughly 94% being singletons. CDR3 size: 15 residues. V shed 3 bases and J 5 bases; nucleotides not matched to a gene: 7. Germline CDR1 reads MGHDK; CDR2 reads SYGVNS. Comment on this clone: Its antigen remains unidentified.

Sequences were obtained from naive CD4+ T cells sorted from blood. Specified subset: CD45RA+ positively selected. This sequence originates from a man aged 18 to 29 in good health. V usage is TRBV25-1 and J usage is TRBJ2-5, with TRBD2 matching over 9 bases. The CDR3 DNA follows: TGTGCCAGCAGTGACCCTAGCGGGGCTGAGGAGACCCAGTACTTC. It is translated as CASSDPSGAEETQYF.